This TCR beta chain is from a study of T cells after yellow fever vaccination. Whole-study findings and limits: Just a small share of clonotypes turned up in the CD4 compartment as well as the CD8 compartment. FACS-sorted repertoires could contain abundant clonotypes contaminating from the bulk population. The study re-detected most primary-vaccination clones after the booster (about 96% CD4, roughly 85% CD8).

TCRdb passed the 5' RACE reads through MiXCR, listing each CDR3 protein once. The sample yields 250,000 to 400,000 distinct CDR3 sequences, 4.1% seen once. CDR3 size: 14 residues. V was trimmed by 4 bases and J by 3 bases, leaving 12 bases between them. The germline V gene encodes CDR1 MDHEN and CDR2 SYDVKM. Worth noting for this clonotype: The antigen is not known.

This TCR derives from a man younger than 35 who received the YFV17D yellow fever vaccine. This specimen was PBMCs, taken 5 days after the yellow fever booster vaccination. J is TRBJ1-2 and V is TRBV28; D is unclear. CDR3 sequence reads: CASSYRVGHYGYTF. CDR3 bases: TGTGCCAGCAGTTATAGGGTGGGCCACTATGGCTACACCTTC.